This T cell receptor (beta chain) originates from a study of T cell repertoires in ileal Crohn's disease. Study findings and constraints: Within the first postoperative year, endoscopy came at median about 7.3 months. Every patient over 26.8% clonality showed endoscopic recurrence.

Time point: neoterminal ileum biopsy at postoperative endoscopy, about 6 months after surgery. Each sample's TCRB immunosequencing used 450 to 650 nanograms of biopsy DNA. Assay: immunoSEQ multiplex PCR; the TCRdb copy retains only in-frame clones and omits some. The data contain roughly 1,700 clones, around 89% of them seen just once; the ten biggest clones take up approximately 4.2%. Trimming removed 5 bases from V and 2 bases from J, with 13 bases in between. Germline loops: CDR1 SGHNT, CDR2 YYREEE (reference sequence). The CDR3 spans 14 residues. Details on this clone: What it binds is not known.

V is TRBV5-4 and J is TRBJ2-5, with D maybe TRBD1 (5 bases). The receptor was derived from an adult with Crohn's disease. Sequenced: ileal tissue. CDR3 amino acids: CASRTGQMQETQYF. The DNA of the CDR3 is TGTGCCAGCAGGACCGGACAAATGCAAGAGACCCAGTACTTC.